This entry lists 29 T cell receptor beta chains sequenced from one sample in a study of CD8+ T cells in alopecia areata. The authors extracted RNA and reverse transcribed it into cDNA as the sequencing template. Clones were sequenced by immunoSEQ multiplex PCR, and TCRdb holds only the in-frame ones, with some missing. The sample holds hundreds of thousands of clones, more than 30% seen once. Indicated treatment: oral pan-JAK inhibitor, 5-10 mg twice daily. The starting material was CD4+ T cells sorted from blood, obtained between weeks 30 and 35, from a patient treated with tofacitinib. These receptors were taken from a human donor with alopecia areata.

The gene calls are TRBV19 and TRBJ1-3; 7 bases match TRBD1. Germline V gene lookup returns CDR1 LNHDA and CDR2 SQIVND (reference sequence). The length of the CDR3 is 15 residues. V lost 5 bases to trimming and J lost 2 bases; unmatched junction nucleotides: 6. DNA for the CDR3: TGTGCCAGTAGTGAAACAGGGACAGCTGGAAACACCATATATTTT. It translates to CASSETGTAGNTIYF.

The CDR3 coding sequence is TGTGCCAGCAGCCGTGTGGTTCGTAATTCACCCCTCCACTTT. It encodes CASSRVVRNSPLHF. The V and J genes are TRBV6-1 and TRBJ1-6; no clear D. In germline, CDR1 is MNHNS, CDR2 SASEGT. V was trimmed by 6 bases and J by 6 bases, leaving 12 bases between them. This CDR3 has 14 amino acids.

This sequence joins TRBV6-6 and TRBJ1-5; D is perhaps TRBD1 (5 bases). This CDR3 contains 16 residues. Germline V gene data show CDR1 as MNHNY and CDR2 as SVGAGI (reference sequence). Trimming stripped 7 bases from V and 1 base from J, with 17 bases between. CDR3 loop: CASNQGVGRSNQPQHF. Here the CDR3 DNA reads TGTGCCAGCAACCAAGGGGTAGGCAGGAGCAATCAGCCCCAGCATTTT.

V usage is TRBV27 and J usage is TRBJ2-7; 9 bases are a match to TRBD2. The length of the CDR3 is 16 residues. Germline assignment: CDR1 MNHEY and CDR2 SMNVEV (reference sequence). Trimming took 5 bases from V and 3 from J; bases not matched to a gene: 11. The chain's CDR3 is CASSHVQVAGVYEQYF. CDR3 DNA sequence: TGTGCCAGCAGTCACGTGCAGGTAGCGGGAGTCTACGAGCAGTACTTC.

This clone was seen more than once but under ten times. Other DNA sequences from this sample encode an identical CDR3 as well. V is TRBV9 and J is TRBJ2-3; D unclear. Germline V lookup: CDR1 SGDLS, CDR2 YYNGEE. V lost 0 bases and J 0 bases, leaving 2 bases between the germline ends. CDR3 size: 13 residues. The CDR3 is CASSVASTDTQYF. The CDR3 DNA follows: TGTGCCAGCAGCGTAGCTAGCACAGATACGCAGTATTTT.

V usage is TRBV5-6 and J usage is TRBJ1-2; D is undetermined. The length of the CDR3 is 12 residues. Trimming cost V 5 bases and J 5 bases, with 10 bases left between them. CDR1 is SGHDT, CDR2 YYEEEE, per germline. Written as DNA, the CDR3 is TGTGCCAGCAGTATTAACTATTATGGCTACACCTTC. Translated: CASSINYYGYTF.

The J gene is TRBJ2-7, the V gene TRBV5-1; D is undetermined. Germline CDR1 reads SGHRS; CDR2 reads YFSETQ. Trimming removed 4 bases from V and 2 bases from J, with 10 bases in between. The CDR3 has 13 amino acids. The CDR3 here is CASSLTHTYEQYF. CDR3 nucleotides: TGCGCCAGCAGCCTGACACACACCTACGAGCAGTACTTC.

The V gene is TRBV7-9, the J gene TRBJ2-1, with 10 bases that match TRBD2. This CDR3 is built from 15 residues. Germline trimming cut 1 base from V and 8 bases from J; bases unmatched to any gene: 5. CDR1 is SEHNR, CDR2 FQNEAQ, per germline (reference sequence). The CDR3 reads CASSLVAGGVDEQFF. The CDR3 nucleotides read TGTGCCAGCAGCTTAGTAGCGGGAGGTGTAGATGAGCAGTTCTTC.

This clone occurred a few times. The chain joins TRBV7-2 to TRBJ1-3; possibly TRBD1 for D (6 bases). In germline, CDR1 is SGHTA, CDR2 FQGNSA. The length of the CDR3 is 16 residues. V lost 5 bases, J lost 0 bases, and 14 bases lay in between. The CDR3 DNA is TGTGCCAGCAGCCACCCGAACAGGGCCTCTGGAAACACCATATATTTT. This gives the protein CASSHPNRASGNTIYF.

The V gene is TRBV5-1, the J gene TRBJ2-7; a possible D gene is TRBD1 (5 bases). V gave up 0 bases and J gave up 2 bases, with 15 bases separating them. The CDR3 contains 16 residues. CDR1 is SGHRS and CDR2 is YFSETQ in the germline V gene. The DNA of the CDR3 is TGCGCCAGCAGCTTGGGCCCGGCAGGGTCCACCTACGAGCAGTACTTC. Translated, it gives CASSLGPAGSTYEQYF. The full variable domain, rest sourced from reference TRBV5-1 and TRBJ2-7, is KAGVTQTPRYLIKTRGQQVTLSCSPISGHRSVSWYQQTPGQGLQFLFEYFSETQRNKGNFPGRFSGRQFSNSRSEMNVSTLELGDSALYLCASSLGPAGSTYEQYFGPGTRLTVT.

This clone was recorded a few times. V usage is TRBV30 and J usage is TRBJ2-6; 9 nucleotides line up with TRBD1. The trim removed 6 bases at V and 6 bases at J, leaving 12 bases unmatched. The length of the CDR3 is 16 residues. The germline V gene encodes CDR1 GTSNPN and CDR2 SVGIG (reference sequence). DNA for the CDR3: TGTGCCTGTCCCCCGGGACAGGGTTCAGCGGCCAACGTCCTGACTTTC. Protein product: CACPPGQGSAANVLTF. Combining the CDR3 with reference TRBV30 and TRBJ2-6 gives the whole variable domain SQTIHQWPATLVQPVGSPLSLECTVEGTSNPNLYWYRQAAGRGLQLLFYSVGIGQISSEVPQNLSASRPQDRQFILSSKKLLLSDSGFYLCACPPGQGSAANVLTFGAGSRLTVL.

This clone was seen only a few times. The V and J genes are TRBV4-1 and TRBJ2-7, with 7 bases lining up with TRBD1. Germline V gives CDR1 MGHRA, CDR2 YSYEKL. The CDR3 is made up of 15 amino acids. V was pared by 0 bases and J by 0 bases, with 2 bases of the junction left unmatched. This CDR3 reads CASSQEKGASYEQYF. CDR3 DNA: TGCGCCAGCAGCCAAGAGAAGGGGGCCTCCTACGAGCAGTACTTC.

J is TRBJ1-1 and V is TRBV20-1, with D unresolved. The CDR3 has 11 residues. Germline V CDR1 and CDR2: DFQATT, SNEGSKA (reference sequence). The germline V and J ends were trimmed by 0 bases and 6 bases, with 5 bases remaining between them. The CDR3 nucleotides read TGCAGTGCTAGAGATGAACCTGAAGCTTTCTTT. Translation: CSARDEPEAFF.

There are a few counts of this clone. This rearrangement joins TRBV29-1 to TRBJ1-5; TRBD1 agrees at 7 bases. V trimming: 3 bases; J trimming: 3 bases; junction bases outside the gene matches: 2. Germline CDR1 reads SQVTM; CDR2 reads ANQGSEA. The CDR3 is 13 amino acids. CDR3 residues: CSVETGPNQPQHF. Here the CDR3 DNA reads TGCAGCGTTGAGACAGGGCCCAATCAGCCCCAGCATTTT.

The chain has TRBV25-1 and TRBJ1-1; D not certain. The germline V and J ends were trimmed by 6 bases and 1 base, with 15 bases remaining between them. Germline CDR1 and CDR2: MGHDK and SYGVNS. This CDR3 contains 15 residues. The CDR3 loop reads CASSHSARGNTEAFF. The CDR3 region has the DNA TGTGCCAGCAGCCATTCCGCTCGGGGGAACACTGAAGCTTTCTTT.

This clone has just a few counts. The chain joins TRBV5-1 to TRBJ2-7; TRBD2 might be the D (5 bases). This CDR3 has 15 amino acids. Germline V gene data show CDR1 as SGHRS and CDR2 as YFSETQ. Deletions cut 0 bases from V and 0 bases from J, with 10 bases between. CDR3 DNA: TGCGCCAGCAGCTTGGATCCGGGATCCTCCTACGAGCAGTACTTC. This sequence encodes CASSLDPGSSYEQYF.

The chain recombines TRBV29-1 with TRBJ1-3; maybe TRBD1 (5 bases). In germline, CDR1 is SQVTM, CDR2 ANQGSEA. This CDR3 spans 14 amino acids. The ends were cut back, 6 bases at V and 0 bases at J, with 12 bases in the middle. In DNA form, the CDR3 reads TGCAGCGTCGTGGGGGATTTCTCTGGAAACACCATATATTTT. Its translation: CSVVGDFSGNTIYF.

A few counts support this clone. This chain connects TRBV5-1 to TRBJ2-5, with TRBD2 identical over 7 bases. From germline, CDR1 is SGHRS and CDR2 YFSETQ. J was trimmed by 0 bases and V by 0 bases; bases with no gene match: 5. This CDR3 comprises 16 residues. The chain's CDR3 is CASSLGLAVYQETQYF. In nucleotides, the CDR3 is TGCGCCAGCAGCTTGGGGCTAGCGGTCTACCAAGAGACCCAGTACTTC.

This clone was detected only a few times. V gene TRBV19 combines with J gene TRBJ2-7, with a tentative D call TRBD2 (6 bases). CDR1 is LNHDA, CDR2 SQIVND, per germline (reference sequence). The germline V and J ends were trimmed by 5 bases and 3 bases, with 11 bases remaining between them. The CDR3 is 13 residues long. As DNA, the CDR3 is TGTGCCAGTAGTTCCCTGCGGGGCTACGAGCAGTACTTC. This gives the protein CASSSLRGYEQYF. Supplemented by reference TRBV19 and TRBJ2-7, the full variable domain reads DGGITQSPKYLFRKEGQNVTLSCEQNLNHDAMYWYRQDPGQGLRLIYYSQIVNDFQKGDIAEGYSVSREKKESFPLTVTSAQKNPTAFYLCASSSLRGYEQYFGPGTRLTVT.

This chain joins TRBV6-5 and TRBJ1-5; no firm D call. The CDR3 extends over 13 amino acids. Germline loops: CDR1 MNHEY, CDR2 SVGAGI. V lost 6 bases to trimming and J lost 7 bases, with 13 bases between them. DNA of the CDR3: TGTGCCAGCAGAAGCTCAGGCGGGCAGCCCCAGCATTTT. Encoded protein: CASRSSGGQPQHF.

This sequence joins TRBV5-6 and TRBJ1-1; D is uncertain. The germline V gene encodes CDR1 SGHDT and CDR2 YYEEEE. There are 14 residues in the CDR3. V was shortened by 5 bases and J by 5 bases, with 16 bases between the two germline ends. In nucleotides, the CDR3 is TGTGCCAGCAGATATGACACGGGAGGGACTGAAGCTTTCTTT. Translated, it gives CASRYDTGGTEAFF.

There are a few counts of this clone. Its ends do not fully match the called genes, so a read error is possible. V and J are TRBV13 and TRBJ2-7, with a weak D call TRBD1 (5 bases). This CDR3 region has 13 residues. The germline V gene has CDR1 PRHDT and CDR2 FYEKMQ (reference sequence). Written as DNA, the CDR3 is TGTGCCAGCAGCTTGCAGGGCTCCAACGAGCAGTACTTC. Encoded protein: CASSLQGSNEQYF.

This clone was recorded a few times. CDR3 loop: CASSPGTSGSRTQYF. The CDR3 DNA reads as TGCGCCAGCAGCCCAGGGACTAGCGGGAGTCGTACGCAGTATTTT. V usage is TRBV5-1 and J usage is TRBJ2-3, with 14 bases identical to TRBD2. This CDR3 is 15 amino acids long. In germline, CDR1 is SGHRS, CDR2 YFSETQ. V lost 4 bases, J lost 8 bases, and 6 bases stayed unmatched.

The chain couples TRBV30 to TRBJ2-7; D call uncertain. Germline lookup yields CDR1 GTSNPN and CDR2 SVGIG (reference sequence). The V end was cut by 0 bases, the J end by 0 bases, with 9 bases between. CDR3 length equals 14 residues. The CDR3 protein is CAWSVVQSSYEQYF. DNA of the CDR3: TGTGCCTGGAGTGTTGTTCAGAGCTCCTACGAGCAGTACTTC.

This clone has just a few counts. CDR3 sequence: CSVDWGVRGYTF. The DNA of the CDR3 is TGCAGCGTTGATTGGGGGGTGCGTGGCTACACCTTC. The chain couples TRBV29-1 to TRBJ1-2; perhaps TRBD1 as D (5 bases). The germline V gene has CDR1 SQVTM and CDR2 ANQGSEA. The CDR3 loop spans 12 amino acids. V lost 3 bases, J lost 7 bases, and 12 bases lay in between.

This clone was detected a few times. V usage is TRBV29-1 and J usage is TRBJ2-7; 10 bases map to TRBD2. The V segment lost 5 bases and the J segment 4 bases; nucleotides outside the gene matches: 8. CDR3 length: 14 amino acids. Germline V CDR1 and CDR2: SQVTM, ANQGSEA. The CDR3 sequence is CSVRPSGSVYEQYF. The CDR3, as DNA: TGCAGCGTTCGCCCTAGCGGGAGTGTATACGAGCAGTACTTC.

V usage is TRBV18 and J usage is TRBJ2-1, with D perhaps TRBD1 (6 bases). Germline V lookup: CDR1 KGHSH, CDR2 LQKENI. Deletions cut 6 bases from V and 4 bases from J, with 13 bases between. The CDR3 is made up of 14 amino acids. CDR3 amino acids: CASSQVGQYNEQFF. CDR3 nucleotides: TGTGCCAGCTCCCAAGTAGGACAGTACAATGAGCAGTTCTTC.

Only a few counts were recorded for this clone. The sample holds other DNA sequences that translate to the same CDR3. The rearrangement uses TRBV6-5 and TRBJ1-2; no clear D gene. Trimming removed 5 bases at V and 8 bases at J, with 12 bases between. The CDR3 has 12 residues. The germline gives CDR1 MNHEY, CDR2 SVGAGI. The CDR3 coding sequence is TGTGCCAGCAGTCTCTCGGGCGTCGGCTACACCTTC. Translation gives CASSLSGVGYTF.

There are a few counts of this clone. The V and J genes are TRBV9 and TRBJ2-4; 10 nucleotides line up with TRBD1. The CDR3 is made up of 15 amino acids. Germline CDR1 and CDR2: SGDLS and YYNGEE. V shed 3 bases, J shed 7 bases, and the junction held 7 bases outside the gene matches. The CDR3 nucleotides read TGTGCCAGCAGCGACCACCCGGGACAGGGGAACATTCAGTACTTC. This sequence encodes CASSDHPGQGNIQYF.